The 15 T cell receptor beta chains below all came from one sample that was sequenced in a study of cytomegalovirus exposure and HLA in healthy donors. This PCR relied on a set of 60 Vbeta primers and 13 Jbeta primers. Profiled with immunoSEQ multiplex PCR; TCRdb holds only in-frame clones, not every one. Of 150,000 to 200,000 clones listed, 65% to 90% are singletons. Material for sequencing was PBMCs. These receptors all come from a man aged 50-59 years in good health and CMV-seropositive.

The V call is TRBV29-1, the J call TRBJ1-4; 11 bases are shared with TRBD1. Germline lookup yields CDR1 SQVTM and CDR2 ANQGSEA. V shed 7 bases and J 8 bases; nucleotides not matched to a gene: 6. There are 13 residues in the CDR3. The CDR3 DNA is TGCAGCGCCTCCGGGACAGGGGGGGAAAAACTGTTTTTT. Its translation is CSASGTGGEKLFF.

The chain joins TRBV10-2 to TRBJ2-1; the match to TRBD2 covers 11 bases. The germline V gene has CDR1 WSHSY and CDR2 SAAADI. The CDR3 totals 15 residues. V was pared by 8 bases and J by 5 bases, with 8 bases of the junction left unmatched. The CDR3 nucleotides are TGCGCCAGCTCTGTAGCGGGAGGGCCCAACAATGAGCAGTTCTTC. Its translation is CASSVAGGPNNEQFF.

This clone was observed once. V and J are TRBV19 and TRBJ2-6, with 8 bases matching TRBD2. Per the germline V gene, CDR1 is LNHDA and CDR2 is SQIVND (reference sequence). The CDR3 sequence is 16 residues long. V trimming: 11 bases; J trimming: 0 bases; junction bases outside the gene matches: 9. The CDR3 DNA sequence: TGTGCCGGCGGATCGGGGGGGAGCTCTGGGGCCAACGTCCTGACTTTC. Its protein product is CAGGSGGSSGANVLTF.

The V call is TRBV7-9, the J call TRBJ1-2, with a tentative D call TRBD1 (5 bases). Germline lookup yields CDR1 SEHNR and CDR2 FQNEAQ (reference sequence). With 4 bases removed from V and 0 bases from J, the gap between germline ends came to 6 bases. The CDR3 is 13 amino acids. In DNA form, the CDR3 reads TGTGCCAGCAGCTCAGGGACTAACTATGGCTACACCTTC. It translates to CASSSGTNYGYTF.

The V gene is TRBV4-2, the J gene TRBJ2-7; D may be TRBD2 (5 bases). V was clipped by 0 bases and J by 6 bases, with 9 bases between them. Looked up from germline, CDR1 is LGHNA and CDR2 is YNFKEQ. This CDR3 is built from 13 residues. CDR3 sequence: CASSQEIRGEQYF. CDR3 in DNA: TGTGCCAGCAGCCAAGAAATCCGGGGCGAGCAGTACTTC.

The CDR3 spells CASSYSLANTDTQYF. The CDR3, as DNA: TGTGCCAGCAGTTACTCACTAGCCAACACAGATACGCAGTATTTT. The V and J genes are TRBV6-5 and TRBJ2-3; D might be TRBD2 (6 bases). The CDR3 loop spans 15 amino acids. V dropped 0 bases and J dropped 2 bases, with 9 bases sitting between them. CDR1 MNHEY and CDR2 SVGAGI come from the germline V gene.

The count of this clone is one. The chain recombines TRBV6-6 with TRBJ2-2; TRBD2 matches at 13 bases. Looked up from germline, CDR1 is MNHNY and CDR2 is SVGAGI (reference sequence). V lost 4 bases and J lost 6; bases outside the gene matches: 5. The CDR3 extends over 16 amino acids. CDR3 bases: TGTGCCAGCAGTTCTGGACTAGCGGGAGAGGCCGGGGAGCTGTTTTTT. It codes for CASSSGLAGEAGELFF.

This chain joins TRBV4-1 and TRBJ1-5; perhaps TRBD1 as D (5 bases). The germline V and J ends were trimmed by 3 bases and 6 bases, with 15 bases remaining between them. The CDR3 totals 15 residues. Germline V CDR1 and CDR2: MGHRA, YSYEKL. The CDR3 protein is CASSQRAQDTQPQHF. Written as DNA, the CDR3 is TGCGCCAGCAGCCAGCGTGCACAGGACACTCAGCCCCAGCATTTT.

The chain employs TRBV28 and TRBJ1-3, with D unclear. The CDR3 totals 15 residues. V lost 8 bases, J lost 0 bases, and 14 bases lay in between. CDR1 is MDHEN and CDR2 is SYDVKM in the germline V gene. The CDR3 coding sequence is TGTGCCAGCCGAGAGGAGGCCTTCTCTGGAAACACCATATATTTT. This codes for CASREEAFSGNTIYF.

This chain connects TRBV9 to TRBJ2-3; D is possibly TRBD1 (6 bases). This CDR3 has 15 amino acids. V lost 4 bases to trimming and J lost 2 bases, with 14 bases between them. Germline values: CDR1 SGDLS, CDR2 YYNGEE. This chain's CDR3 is CASSPRDTDTDTQYF. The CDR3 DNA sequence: TGTGCCAGCAGCCCCCGGGACACAGACACAGATACGCAGTATTTT.

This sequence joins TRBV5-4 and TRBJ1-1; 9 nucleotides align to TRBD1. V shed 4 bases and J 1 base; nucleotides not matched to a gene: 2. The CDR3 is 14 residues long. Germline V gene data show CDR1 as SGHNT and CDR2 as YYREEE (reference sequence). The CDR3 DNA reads TGTGCCAGCAGCAGGGACAGGGCGAACACTGAAGCTTTCTTT. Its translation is CASSRDRANTEAFF. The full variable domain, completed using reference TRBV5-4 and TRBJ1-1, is ETGVTQSPTHLIKTRGQQVTLRCSSQSGHNTVSWYQQALGQGPQFIFQYYREEENGRGNFPPRFSGLQFPNYSSELNVNALELDDSALYLCASSRDRANTEAFFGQGTRLTVV.

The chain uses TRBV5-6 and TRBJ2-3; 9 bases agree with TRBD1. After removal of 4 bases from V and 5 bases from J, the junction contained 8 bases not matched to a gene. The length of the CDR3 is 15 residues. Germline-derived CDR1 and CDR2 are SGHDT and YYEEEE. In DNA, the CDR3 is TGTGCCAGCAGCCCCGTAGGACAGGGGATAGATACGCAGTATTTT. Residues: CASSPVGQGIDTQYF.

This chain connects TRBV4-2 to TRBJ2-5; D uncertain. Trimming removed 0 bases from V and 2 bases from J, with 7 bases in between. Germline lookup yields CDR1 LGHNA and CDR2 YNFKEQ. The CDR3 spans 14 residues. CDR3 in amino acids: CASSQDSVQETQYF. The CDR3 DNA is TGTGCCAGCAGCCAAGATTCAGTACAAGAGACCCAGTACTTC.

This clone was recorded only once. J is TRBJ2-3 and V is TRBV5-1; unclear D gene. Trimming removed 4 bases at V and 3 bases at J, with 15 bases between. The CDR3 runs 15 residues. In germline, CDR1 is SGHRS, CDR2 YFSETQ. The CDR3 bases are TGCGCCAGCAGCCGAGCTCCTGTCGAGACAGATACGCAGTATTTT. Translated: CASSRAPVETDTQYF.

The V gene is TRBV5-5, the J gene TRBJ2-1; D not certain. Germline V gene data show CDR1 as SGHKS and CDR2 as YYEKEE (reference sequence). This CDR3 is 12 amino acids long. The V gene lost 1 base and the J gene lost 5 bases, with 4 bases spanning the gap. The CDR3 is CASSLYDNEQFF. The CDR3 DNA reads TGTGCCAGCAGCTTGTATGACAATGAGCAGTTCTTC.